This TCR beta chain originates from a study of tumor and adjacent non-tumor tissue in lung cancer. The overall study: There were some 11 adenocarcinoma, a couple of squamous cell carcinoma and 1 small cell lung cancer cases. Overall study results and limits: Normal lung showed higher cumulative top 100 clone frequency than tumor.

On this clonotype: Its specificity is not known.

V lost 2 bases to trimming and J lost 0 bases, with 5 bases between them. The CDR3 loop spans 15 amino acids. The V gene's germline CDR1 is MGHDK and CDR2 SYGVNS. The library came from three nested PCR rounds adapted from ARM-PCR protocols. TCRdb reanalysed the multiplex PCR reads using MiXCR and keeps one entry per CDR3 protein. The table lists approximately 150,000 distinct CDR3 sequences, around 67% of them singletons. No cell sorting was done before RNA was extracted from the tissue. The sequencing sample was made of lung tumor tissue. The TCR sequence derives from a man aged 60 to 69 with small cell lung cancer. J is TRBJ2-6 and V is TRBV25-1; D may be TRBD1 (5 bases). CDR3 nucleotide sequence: TGTGCCAGCAGTGAAAGGGGCTCTGGGGCCAACGTCCTGACTTTC. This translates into CASSERGSGANVLTF.